These 32 T cell receptor beta chains were all obtained from the same sample, sequenced in a study of blood T cell repertoires in COVID-19. Libraries were prepared by immunoSEQ multiplex PCR; TCRdb keeps only in-frame clonotypes and omits some of them. The data hold about 280,000 clones, with 85% to 90% observed a single time. The sample comprised peripheral blood. The receptors were gathered from a woman under 40 with COVID-19, enrolled during active disease.

This chain joins TRBV28 and TRBJ1-3; 10 nucleotides match TRBD1. V was clipped by 5 bases and J by 0 bases; unmatched bases: 4. The CDR3 covers 16 residues. CDR1 and CDR2 from the germline V gene are MDHEN and SYDVKM. CDR3 loop: CASSPGQGRSGNTIYF. CDR3 nucleotide sequence: TGTGCCAGCAGTCCGGGACAGGGGCGCTCTGGAAACACCATATATTTT. The variable domain in full, completed from reference TRBV28 and TRBJ1-3, reads DVKVTQSSRYLVKRTGEKVFLECVQDMDHENMFWYRQDPGLGLRLIYFSYDVKMKEKGDIPEGYSVSREKKERFSLILESASTNQTSMYLCASSPGQGRSGNTIYFGEGSWLTVV.

This chain joins TRBV24-1 and TRBJ2-2; TRBD2 is a possible D gene (5 bases). The ends were cut back, 7 bases at V and 3 bases at J, with 11 bases in the middle. There are 14 residues in the CDR3. Germline CDR1 KGHDR, CDR2 SFDVKD. This CDR3 reads CATSPGRDTGELFF. CDR3 nucleotide sequence: TGTGCCACCAGCCCGGGAAGGGACACCGGGGAGCTGTTTTTT.

The genes are TRBV5-4 and TRBJ2-7; 9 positions match TRBD1. Germline CDR1 is SGHNT and CDR2 is YYREEE (reference sequence). CDR3 length equals 15 residues. With 4 bases clipped from V and 7 bases from J, the junction kept 12 bases outside the gene matches. CDR3 sequence reads: CASSQQGAQVREQYF. The CDR3 coding sequence is TGTGCCAGCAGCCAACAGGGGGCGCAGGTAAGGGAGCAGTACTTC.

The chain recombines TRBV7-2 with TRBJ1-4; D not resolved. The V end was cut by 1 base, the J end by 5 bases, with 5 bases between. The germline V gene has CDR1 SGHTA and CDR2 FQGNSA. This CDR3 comprises 13 residues. CDR3 sequence (DNA): TGTGCCAGCAGCTTAGTCCAAAATGAAAAACTGTTTTTT. Protein: CASSLVQNEKLFF.

This chain connects TRBV18 to TRBJ1-5; D perhaps matches TRBD1 (6 bases). V was shortened by 4 bases and J by 1 base, with 17 bases between the two germline ends. The CDR3 loop spans 17 amino acids. CDR1 and CDR2 from the germline V gene are KGHSH and LQKENI. This CDR3 is CASSRSGGGWSNQPQHF. CDR3 nucleotides: TGTGCCAGCTCACGAAGCGGGGGCGGGTGGAGCAATCAGCCCCAGCATTTT.

This clone was recorded once. This sequence joins TRBV29-1 and TRBJ2-7; TRBD1 agrees at 10 bases. The J segment lost 5 bases and the V segment lost 4 bases, leaving 5 bases of the junction unmatched. The CDR3 has 13 residues. CDR1 SQVTM and CDR2 ANQGSEA come from the germline V gene. As DNA, the CDR3 is TGCAGCGTTGTGGGACAGGGGATCAACGAGCAGTACTTC. Its translation is CSVVGQGINEQYF.

The genes are TRBV11-2 and TRBJ2-1; the match to TRBD2 covers 7 bases. Per the germline V gene, CDR1 is SGHAT and CDR2 is FQNNGV. Trimming at V came to 0 bases and at J to 1 base, leaving 6 bases not matched to a gene. This CDR3 is built from 17 residues. CDR3 region: CASSLDSLAVSYNEQFF. CDR3 nucleotide sequence: TGTGCCAGCAGCTTAGATTCTCTAGCGGTTTCCTACAATGAGCAGTTCTTC. The full variable domain, rest sourced from reference TRBV11-2 and TRBJ2-1, is EAGVAQSPRYKIIEKRQSVAFWCNPISGHATLYWYQQILGQGPKLLIQFQNNGVVDDSQLPKDRFSAERLKGVDSTLKIQPAKLEDSAVYLCASSLDSLAVSYNEQFFGPGTRLTVL.

There are a few counts of this clone. CDR3 amino acids: CASSQGVRVSDTQYF. In DNA form, the CDR3 reads TGTGCCAGCAGCCAAGGGGTCAGGGTTTCAGATACGCAGTATTTT. V gene TRBV14 combines with J gene TRBJ2-3; weak D call: TRBD1 (5 bases). Trimming removed 1 base from V and 4 bases from J, with 12 bases in between. This CDR3 comprises 15 residues. CDR1 and CDR2 (germline): SGHDN, FVKESK.

This chain joins TRBV29-1 and TRBJ1-1; D might be TRBD1 (5 bases). CDR1 is SQVTM and CDR2 is ANQGSEA in the germline V gene. Trimming cost V 0 bases and J 10 bases, with 18 bases left between them. CDR3 length equals 14 residues. This chain's CDR3 is CSVEEAGTGGGAFF. CDR3 sequence (DNA): TGCAGCGTTGAAGAGGCGGGCACCGGGGGGGGAGCTTTCTTT.

A note on this clone: The sample contains more than one DNA sequence encoding this CDR3. The chain has TRBV5-1 and TRBJ1-5; D perhaps matches TRBD1 (5 bases). Per the germline V gene, CDR1 is SGHRS and CDR2 is YFSETQ. This CDR3 contains 14 residues. Trimming took off 1 base at V and 7 bases at J, with 12 bases between the two ends. In DNA, the CDR3 is TGCGCCAGCAGCTTGTCGCAGGGAGGGCAGCCCCAGCATTTT. Protein: CASSLSQGGQPQHF.

DNA for the CDR3: TGTGCCAGTAGTCCTTCGGGCGGGCGTCCCAACAATGAGCAGTTCTTC. Protein: CASSPSGGRPNNEQFF. The chain combines TRBV19 with TRBJ2-1; possible D gene TRBD2, 5 bases. The V end was cut by 5 bases, the J end by 5 bases, with 19 bases between. Looked up from germline, CDR1 is LNHDA and CDR2 is SQIVND (reference sequence). There are 16 residues in the CDR3.

Worth noting for this clone: Other DNA sequences of this sample code for an identical CDR3. The chain uses TRBV6-5 and TRBJ2-7; 8 bases match TRBD1. From germline, CDR1 is MNHEY and CDR2 SVGAGI. V gave up 2 bases and J gave up 2 bases; unmatched junction bases: 2. This CDR3 has 14 residues. The CDR3 DNA reads TGTGCCAGCAGTTACGGGACAGGAACCTACGAGCAGTACTTC. This encodes CASSYGTGTYEQYF.

The chain links TRBV7-9 to TRBJ1-1, with D unresolved. With 5 bases removed from V and 8 bases from J, the gap between germline ends came to 12 bases. The CDR3 has 12 amino acids. Per germline, CDR1 SEHNR and CDR2 FQNEAQ (reference sequence). The CDR3 sequence: CASSPAGFEAFF. Written as DNA, the CDR3 is TGTGCCAGCAGCCCGGCAGGTTTCGAAGCTTTCTTT.

A remark on this clone: Other nucleotide sequences from this sample produce the same CDR3. The V and J genes are TRBV7-9 and TRBJ2-7, with unresolved D. Germline CDR1 and CDR2: SEHNR and FQNEAQ (reference sequence). Trimming left V 1 base short and J 0 bases short, with 4 bases between. This CDR3 contains 13 residues. The CDR3 region has the DNA TGTGCCAGCAGCTTAGACAGCTCCTACGAGCAGTACTTC. Protein product: CASSLDSSYEQYF.

The CDR3 DNA sequence: TGTGCCAGCAGTTACAACCTAGACTACAATGAGCAGTTCTTC. Amino acids: CASSYNLDYNEQFF. This chain joins TRBV6-6 and TRBJ2-1; D gene ambiguous. CDR1 and CDR2 (germline): MNHNY, SVGAGI (reference sequence). This CDR3 comprises 14 residues. Trimming left V 2 bases short and J 3 bases short, with 8 bases between.

This clone was recorded once. V gene TRBV28 combines with J gene TRBJ2-5, with TRBD2 identical over 7 bases. V lost 9 bases, J lost 5 bases, and 9 bases stayed unmatched. Germline loops: CDR1 MDHEN, CDR2 SYDVKM. There are 13 residues in the CDR3. The CDR3 loop is CASFAGRVETQYF. The CDR3 DNA reads as TGTGCCAGTTTCGCAGGGAGGGTGGAGACCCAGTACTTC.

The chain combines TRBV19 with TRBJ2-3, with 7 bases matching TRBD2. V trimming: 5 bases; J trimming: 4 bases; junction bases outside the gene matches: 12. The CDR3 runs 16 residues. The germline CDR1 and CDR2 sequences are LNHDA and SQIVND (reference sequence). The CDR3 nucleotides are TGTGCCAGTAGTTCCTTAGGCGGGAGAGGATCAGATACGCAGTATTTT. Translating gives CASSSLGGRGSDTQYF.

The chain recombines TRBV5-4 with TRBJ2-5; 7 bases map to TRBD1. Per the germline V gene, CDR1 is SGHNT and CDR2 is YYREEE (reference sequence). The CDR3 runs to 14 residues. The V gene end was trimmed by 3 bases and the J gene end by 2 bases; junction bases not matched to a gene: 4. CDR3: CASSSGQTQETQYF. The CDR3 DNA sequence: TGTGCCAGCAGCTCGGGACAGACTCAAGAGACCCAGTACTTC.

This chain connects TRBV4-2 to TRBJ2-5; weak D call: TRBD1 (5 bases). Trimming left V 0 bases short and J 7 bases short, with 15 bases between. The germline V gene has CDR1 LGHNA and CDR2 YNFKEQ. CDR3 length equals 15 residues. CDR3 in amino acids: CASSQDHETGGTQYF. In DNA, the CDR3 is TGTGCCAGCAGCCAAGATCATGAAACAGGTGGGACCCAGTACTTC.

This chain connects TRBV11-2 to TRBJ2-3; possibly TRBD2 for D (6 bases). CDR1 is SGHAT, CDR2 FQNNGV, per germline. The ends were cut back, 5 bases at V and 3 bases at J, with 15 bases in the middle. This CDR3 is built from 15 residues. The DNA for the CDR3 is TGTGCCAGCAGCACAGCTAGCGATCGGACAGATACGCAGTATTTT. Amino acid sequence: CASSTASDRTDTQYF.

This chain uses TRBV24-1 with TRBJ2-2, with D tentatively TRBD1 (6 bases). V was cut by 3 bases and J by 7 bases, with 11 bases left in between. Germline CDR1 reads KGHDR; CDR2 reads SFDVKD. The CDR3 consists of 14 residues. This CDR3 is CATSDAQGFGELFF. The CDR3 DNA follows: TGTGCCACCAGTGATGCTCAGGGGTTCGGGGAGCTGTTTTTT.

A few counts support this clone. The chain carries TRBV28 and TRBJ2-3; D gene ambiguous. Germline assignment: CDR1 MDHEN and CDR2 SYDVKM. CDR3 length equals 17 residues. Deletions cut 6 bases from V and 2 bases from J, with 21 bases between. The CDR3 spells CASSQQGSLWATDTQYF. The CDR3, as DNA: TGTGCCAGCAGCCAGCAAGGCTCCCTCTGGGCCACAGATACGCAGTATTTT.

The genes are TRBV12-5 and TRBJ2-1, with 13 nucleotides matching TRBD2. The CDR3 has 22 amino acids. Per the germline V gene, CDR1 is LGHNT and CDR2 is FRNRAP. The ends lost 0 bases at V and 0 bases at J; junction bases unmatched: 14. The CDR3 DNA sequence: TGTGCTAGTGGTTTGGTACTCCCGGGACTAGCGGGACCCCGGAGCTCCTACAATGAGCAGTTCTTC. As protein: CASGLVLPGLAGPRSSYNEQFF.

V gene TRBV10-3 combines with J gene TRBJ2-1; the match to TRBD2 covers 11 bases. The CDR3 spans 15 residues. The germline V gene has CDR1 ENHRY and CDR2 SYGVKD. V shed 10 bases and J 5 bases; nucleotides not matched to a gene: 10. Here the CDR3 reads CATSFGTSGNNEQFF. The CDR3 DNA follows: TGTGCCACGTCATTCGGGACTAGCGGAAACAATGAGCAGTTCTTC.

The table lists this clone with a count of one. This chain links TRBV9 with TRBJ1-5; 7 nucleotides match TRBD1. The germline gives CDR1 SGDLS, CDR2 YYNGEE. This CDR3 contains 15 residues. Trimming took 3 bases from V and 0 from J; bases not matched to a gene: 3. The CDR3: CASSATGNSNQPQHF. CDR3 nucleotide sequence: TGTGCCAGCAGCGCGACAGGGAATAGCAATCAGCCCCAGCATTTT. Together with reference TRBV9 and TRBJ1-5, the CDR3 gives the full variable domain: DSGVTQTPKHLITATGQRVTLRCSPRSGDLSVYWYQQSLDQGLQFLIQYYNGEERAKGNILERFSAQQFPDLHSELNLSSLELGDSALYFCASSATGNSNQPQHFGDGTRLSIL.

The rearrangement links TRBV10-3 to TRBJ2-7, with 7 bases matching TRBD1. V lost 10 bases, J lost 6 bases, and 12 bases stayed unmatched. Germline V CDR1 and CDR2: ENHRY, SYGVKD. CDR3 length: 13 amino acids. The CDR3: CATRPTGTSEQYF. The CDR3 DNA reads as TGTGCCACCAGGCCGACAGGGACGAGCGAGCAGTACTTC.

The chain combines TRBV5-1 with TRBJ2-5, with TRBD2 as a possible D gene (6 bases). This CDR3 contains 15 residues. Germline assignment: CDR1 SGHRS and CDR2 YFSETQ. The V end lost 0 bases, the J end lost 3 bases, and 12 bases lay between the germline ends. CDR3 sequence: CASSLAGAWEETQYF. The CDR3 coding sequence is TGCGCCAGCAGCTTGGCGGGAGCCTGGGAAGAGACCCAGTACTTC.

The chain employs TRBV28 and TRBJ1-1, with TRBD1 matching 7 bases. Trimming cost V 6 bases and J 7 bases; bases outside gene matches: 14. Germline assignment: CDR1 MDHEN and CDR2 SYDVKM. The CDR3 spans 15 residues. The CDR3, as DNA: TGTGCCAGCAGGAAGACAGGGCCCCTGAAGGGTGAAGCTTTCTTT. Protein sequence: CASRKTGPLKGEAFF.

The chain links TRBV6-5 to TRBJ1-1, with TRBD1 as a possible D gene (6 bases). From germline, CDR1 is MNHEY and CDR2 SVGAGI. The CDR3 has 13 residues. Deletions cut 6 bases from V and 6 bases from J, with 14 bases between. CDR3 DNA: TGTGCCAGCAGGAAACAGGGTTGGGCTGAAGCTTTCTTT. Translating gives CASRKQGWAEAFF.

This sequence joins TRBV27 and TRBJ2-7; D might be TRBD2 (7 bases). V shed 3 bases and J shed 4 bases, with 13 bases lying between them. The CDR3 runs 14 residues. Germline-derived CDR1 and CDR2 are MNHEY and SMNVEV (reference sequence). CDR3 bases: TGTGCCAGCAGTTTTAGGGGGAGGGCGTACGAGCAGTACTTC. It yields the protein CASSFRGRAYEQYF.

The V call is TRBV6-5, the J call TRBJ2-1, with 8 bases identical to TRBD2. This CDR3 is 13 amino acids long. Germline V gene lookup returns CDR1 MNHEY and CDR2 SVGAGI. V shed 8 bases, J shed 13 bases, and the junction held 13 bases outside the gene matches. In DNA form, the CDR3 reads TGTGCCAGCGGCTCCTCGGGCGGGAGGCCCCAGTTCTTC. Translated: CASGSSGGRPQFF.

Only one count was recorded for this clone. The V and J genes are TRBV28 and TRBJ1-5; no clear D. With 6 bases removed from V and 5 bases from J, the gap between germline ends came to 11 bases. The CDR3 has 13 amino acids. Germline-derived CDR1 and CDR2 are MDHEN and SYDVKM. The CDR3 reads CASSPPPDQPQHF. CDR3 coding DNA: TGTGCCAGCAGCCCTCCCCCCGATCAGCCCCAGCATTTT.